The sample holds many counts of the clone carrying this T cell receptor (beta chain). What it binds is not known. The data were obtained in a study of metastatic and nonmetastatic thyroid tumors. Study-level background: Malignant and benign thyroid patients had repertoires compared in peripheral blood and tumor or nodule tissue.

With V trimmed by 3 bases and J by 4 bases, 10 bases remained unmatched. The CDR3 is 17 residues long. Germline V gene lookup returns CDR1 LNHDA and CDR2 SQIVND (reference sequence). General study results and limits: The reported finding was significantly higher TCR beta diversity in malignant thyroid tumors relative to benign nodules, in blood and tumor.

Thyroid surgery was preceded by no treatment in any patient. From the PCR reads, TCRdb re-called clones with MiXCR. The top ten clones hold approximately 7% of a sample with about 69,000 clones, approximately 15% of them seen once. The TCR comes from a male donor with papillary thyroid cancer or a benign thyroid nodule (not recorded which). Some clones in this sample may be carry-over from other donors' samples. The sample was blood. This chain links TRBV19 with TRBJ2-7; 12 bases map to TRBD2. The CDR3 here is CASSMRASGRARYEQYF. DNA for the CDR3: TGTGCCAGTAGTATGAGGGCTAGCGGGAGGGCCAGGTACGAGCAGTACTTC.